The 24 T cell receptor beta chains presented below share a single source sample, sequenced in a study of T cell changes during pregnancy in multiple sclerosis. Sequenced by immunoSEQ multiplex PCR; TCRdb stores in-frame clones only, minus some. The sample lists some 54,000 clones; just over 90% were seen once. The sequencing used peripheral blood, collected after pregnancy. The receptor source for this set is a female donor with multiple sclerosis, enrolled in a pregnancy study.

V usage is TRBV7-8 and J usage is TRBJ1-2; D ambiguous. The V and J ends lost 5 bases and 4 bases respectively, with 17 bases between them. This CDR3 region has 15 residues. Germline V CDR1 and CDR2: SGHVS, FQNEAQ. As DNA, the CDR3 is TGTGCCAGCAGCATAAGAACAGATGCGATCTATGGCTACACCTTC. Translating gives CASSIRTDAIYGYTF.

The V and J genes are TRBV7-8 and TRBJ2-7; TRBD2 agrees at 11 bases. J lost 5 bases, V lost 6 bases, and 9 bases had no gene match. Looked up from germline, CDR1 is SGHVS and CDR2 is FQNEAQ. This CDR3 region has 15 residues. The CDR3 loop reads CASRSSGRKGDEQYF. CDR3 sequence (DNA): TGTGCCAGCAGGTCTAGCGGGAGGAAAGGGGACGAGCAGTACTTC.

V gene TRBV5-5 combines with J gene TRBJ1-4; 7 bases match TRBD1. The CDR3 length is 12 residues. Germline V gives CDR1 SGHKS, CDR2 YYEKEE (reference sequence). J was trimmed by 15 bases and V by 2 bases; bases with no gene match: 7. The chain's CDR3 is CASSLRQGSVFF. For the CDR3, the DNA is TGTGCCAGCAGCTTAAGACAGGGATCGGTGTTTTTT.

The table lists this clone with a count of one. This CDR3 is CAWSVSGAYEQYF. The DNA for the CDR3 is TGTGCCTGGAGTGTGAGCGGTGCCTACGAGCAGTACTTC. The chain employs TRBV30 and TRBJ2-7, with D possibly being TRBD2 (5 bases). Trimming stripped 0 bases from V and 2 bases from J, with 8 bases between. The CDR3 covers 13 residues. Germline assignment: CDR1 GTSNPN and CDR2 SVGIG (reference sequence).

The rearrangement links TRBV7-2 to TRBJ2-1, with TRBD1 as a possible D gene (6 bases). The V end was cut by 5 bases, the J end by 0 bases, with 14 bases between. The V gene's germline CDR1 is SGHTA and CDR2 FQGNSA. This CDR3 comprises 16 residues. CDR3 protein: CASSSGTGLSYNEQFF. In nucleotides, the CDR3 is TGTGCCAGCAGCAGTGGCACAGGGCTCTCCTACAATGAGCAGTTCTTC.

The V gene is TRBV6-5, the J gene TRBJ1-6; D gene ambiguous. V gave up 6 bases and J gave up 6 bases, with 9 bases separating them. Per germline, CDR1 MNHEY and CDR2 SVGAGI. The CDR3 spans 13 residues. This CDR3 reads CASRSPFNSPLHF. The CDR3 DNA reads TGTGCCAGCAGGAGCCCTTTTAATTCACCCCTCCACTTT.

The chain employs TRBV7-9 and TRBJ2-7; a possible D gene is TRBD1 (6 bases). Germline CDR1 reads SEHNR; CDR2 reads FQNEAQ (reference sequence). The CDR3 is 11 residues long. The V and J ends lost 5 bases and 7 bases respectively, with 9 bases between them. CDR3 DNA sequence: TGTGCCAGCAGCCCAGGGGAAGAGCAGTACTTC. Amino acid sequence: CASSPGEEQYF.

This CDR3 reads CASRRSLTEPNTEAFF. CDR3 nucleotides: TGTGCCAGCAGACGCTCTTTGACAGAACCGAACACTGAAGCTTTCTTT. This chain uses TRBV27 with TRBJ1-1; TRBD1 is a possible D gene (5 bases). V was shortened by 6 bases and J by 1 base, with 18 bases between the two germline ends. From germline, CDR1 is MNHEY and CDR2 SMNVEV (reference sequence). The CDR3 extends over 16 amino acids.

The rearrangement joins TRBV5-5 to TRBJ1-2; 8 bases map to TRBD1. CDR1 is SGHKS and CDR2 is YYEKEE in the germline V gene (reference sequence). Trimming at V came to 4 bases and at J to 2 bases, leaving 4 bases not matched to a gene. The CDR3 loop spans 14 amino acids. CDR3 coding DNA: TGTGCCAGCAGCCAGAGACAGGGGAACTATGGCTACACCTTC. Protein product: CASSQRQGNYGYTF.

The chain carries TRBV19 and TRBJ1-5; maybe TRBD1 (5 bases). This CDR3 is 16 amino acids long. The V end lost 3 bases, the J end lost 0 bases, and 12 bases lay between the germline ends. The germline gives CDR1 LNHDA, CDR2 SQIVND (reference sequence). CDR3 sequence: CASSIMGGYSNQPQHF. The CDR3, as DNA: TGTGCCAGTAGTATTATGGGGGGATATAGCAATCAGCCCCAGCATTTT.

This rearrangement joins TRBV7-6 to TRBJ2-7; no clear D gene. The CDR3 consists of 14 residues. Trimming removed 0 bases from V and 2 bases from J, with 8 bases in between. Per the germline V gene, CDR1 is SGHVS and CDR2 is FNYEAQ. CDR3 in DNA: TGTGCCAGCAGCTTAGCGCCTACAGCCTACGAGCAGTACTTC. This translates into CASSLAPTAYEQYF.

Here the CDR3 DNA reads TGTGCCATCAGTGCCCGGGACAGGGGGCGCGTAACAGCCTACGAGCAGTACTTC. Protein: CAISARDRGRVTAYEQYF. V gene TRBV10-3 combines with J gene TRBJ2-7; 12 bases match TRBD1. Germline trimming cut 4 bases from V and 2 bases from J; bases unmatched to any gene: 12. Germline V lookup: CDR1 ENHRY, CDR2 SYGVKD. The CDR3 length is 18 residues.

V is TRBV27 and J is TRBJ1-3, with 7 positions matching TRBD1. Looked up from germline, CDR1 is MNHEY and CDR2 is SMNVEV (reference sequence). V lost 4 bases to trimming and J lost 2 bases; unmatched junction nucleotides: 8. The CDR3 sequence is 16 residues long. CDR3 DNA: TGTGCCAGCAGTTCCTCAGGGGGAGGTACTGGAAACACCATATATTTT. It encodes CASSSSGGGTGNTIYF.

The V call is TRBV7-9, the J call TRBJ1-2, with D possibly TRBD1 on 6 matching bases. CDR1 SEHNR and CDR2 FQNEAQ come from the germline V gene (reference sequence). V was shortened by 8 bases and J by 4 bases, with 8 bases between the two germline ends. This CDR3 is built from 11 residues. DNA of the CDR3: TGTGCCAGCGGGACAATCTATGGCTACACCTTC. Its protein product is CASGTIYGYTF.

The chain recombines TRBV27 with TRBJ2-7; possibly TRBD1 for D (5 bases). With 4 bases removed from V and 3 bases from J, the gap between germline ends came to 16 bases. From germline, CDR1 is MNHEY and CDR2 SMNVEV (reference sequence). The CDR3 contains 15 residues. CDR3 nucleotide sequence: TGTGCCAGCAGTTCAGGGTTGCGGAACCTCTACGAGCAGTACTTC. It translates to CASSSGLRNLYEQYF.

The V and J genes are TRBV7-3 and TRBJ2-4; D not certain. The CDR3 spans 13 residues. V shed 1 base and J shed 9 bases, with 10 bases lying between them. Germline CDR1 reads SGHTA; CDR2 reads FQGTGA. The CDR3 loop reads CASSLNTNGIQYF. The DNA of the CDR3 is TGTGCCAGCAGCTTAAACACGAATGGCATTCAGTACTTC.

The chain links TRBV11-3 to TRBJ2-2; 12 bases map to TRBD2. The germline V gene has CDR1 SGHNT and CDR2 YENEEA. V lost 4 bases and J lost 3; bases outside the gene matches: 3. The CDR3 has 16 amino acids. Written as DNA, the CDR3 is TGTGCCAGCAGCTCTAGACTAGCGGGAGACACCGGGGAGCTGTTTTTT. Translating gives CASSSRLAGDTGELFF.

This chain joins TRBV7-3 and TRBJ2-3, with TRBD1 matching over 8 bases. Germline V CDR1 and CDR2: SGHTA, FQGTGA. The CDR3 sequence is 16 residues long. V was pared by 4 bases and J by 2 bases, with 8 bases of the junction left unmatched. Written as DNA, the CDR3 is TGTGCCAGCAGCTCCGGGACAGGCGCTTCCACAGATACGCAGTATTTT. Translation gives CASSSGTGASTDTQYF.

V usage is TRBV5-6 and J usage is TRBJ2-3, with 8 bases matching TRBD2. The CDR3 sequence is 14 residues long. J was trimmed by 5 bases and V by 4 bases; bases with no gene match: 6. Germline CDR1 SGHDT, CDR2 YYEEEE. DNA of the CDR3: TGTGCCAGCAGCCCCGGGGGGGGGATAGATACGCAGTATTTT. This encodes CASSPGGGIDTQYF.

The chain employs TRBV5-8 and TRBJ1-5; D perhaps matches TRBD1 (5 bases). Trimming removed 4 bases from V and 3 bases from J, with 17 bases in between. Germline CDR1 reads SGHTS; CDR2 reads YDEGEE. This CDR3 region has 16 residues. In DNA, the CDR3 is TGTGCCAGCAGCGCCTTCGGTAGGGGCGTCAATCAGCCCCAGCATTTT. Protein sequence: CASSAFGRGVNQPQHF.

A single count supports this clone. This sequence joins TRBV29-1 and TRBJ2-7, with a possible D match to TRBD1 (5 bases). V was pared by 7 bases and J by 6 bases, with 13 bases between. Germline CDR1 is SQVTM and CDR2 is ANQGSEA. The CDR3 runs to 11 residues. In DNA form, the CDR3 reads TGCAGCGGTGGACACCCTTCCGAGCAGTACTTC. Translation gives CSGGHPSEQYF.

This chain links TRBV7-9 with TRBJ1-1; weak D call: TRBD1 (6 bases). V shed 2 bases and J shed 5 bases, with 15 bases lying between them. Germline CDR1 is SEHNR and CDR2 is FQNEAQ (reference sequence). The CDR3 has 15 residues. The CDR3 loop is CASSLTGKIRTEAFF. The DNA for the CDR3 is TGTGCCAGCAGCTTAACAGGGAAGATAAGGACTGAAGCTTTCTTT.

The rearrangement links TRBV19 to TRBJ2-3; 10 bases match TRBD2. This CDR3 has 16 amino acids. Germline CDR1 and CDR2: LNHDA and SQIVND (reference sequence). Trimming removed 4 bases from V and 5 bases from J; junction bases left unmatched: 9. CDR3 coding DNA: TGTGCCAGTAGTAAGCCAGCGGGAGGGCCAGGAGATACGCAGTATTTT. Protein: CASSKPAGGPGDTQYF.

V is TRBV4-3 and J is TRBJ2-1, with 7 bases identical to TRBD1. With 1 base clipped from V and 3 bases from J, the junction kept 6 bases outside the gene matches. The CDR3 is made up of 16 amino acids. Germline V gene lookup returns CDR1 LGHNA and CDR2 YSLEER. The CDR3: CASSQAQTGHYNEQFF. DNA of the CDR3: TGCGCCAGCAGCCAAGCCCAGACAGGGCACTACAATGAGCAGTTCTTC.